The 12 T cell receptor beta chains reported below all come from one sample, sequenced in a study of cytomegalovirus exposure and HLA in healthy donors. PCR amplification relied on 60 Vbeta primers (plus 13 Jbeta primers). Only in-frame clones appear in the TCRdb table, and some are missing; sequencing was by immunoSEQ multiplex PCR. The profile shows roughly 250,000 clones, around 80% of them singletons. The sample consisted of PBMCs. These receptors all stem from a girl aged 2-9 years in good health and CMV-seronegative.

The chain has TRBV4-1 and TRBJ2-2; D remains ambiguous. V was pared by 2 bases and J by 4 bases, with 8 bases between. This CDR3 comprises 14 residues. CDR1 is MGHRA, CDR2 YSYEKL, per germline. The CDR3 is CASSQTIPTGELFF. The CDR3 DNA follows: TGCGCCAGCAGCCAAACAATACCCACCGGGGAGCTGTTTTTT.

The chain has TRBV5-1 and TRBJ1-1, with 9 nucleotides matching TRBD1. The CDR3 loop spans 15 amino acids. Germline V CDR1 and CDR2: SGHRS, YFSETQ. With V trimmed by 0 bases and J by 6 bases, 6 bases remained unmatched. The CDR3 here is CASSLAGTGFAEAFF. The DNA of the CDR3 is TGCGCCAGCAGCTTGGCCGGGACAGGGTTCGCTGAAGCTTTCTTT. Drawing the rest from reference TRBV5-1 and TRBJ1-1, the complete variable domain is KAGVTQTPRYLIKTRGQQVTLSCSPISGHRSVSWYQQTPGQGLQFLFEYFSETQRNKGNFPGRFSGRQFSNSRSEMNVSTLELGDSALYLCASSLAGTGFAEAFFGQGTRLTVV.

The chain is built from TRBV4-1 and TRBJ2-4; TRBD1 aligns across 8 bases. Germline CDR1 is MGHRA and CDR2 is YSYEKL. The CDR3 is made up of 16 amino acids. Trimming at V came to 2 bases and at J to 1 base, leaving 4 bases not matched to a gene. CDR3: CASSQNRGMAKNIQYF. CDR3 DNA: TGCGCCAGCAGCCAAAACAGGGGGATGGCCAAAAACATTCAGTACTTC.

This clone was detected only a few times. CDR3 amino acids: CASSEPGQGGTEAFF. The CDR3 DNA reads TGTGCCAGCAGTGAACCGGGACAGGGAGGCACTGAAGCTTTCTTT. V and J are TRBV6-1 and TRBJ1-1; 9 bases are a match to TRBD1. Trimming removed 2 bases from V and 4 bases from J; junction bases left unmatched: 5. There are 15 residues in the CDR3. Germline CDR1 reads MNHNS; CDR2 reads SASEGT.

In its sample, this clone was seen a few times. V is TRBV4-1 and J is TRBJ2-7, with a tentative D call TRBD1 (5 bases). Between the trimmed V and J ends, which lost 0 bases and 1 base, there was a span of 13 bases. Germline loops: CDR1 MGHRA, CDR2 YSYEKL. The CDR3 has 16 amino acids. CDR3 nucleotides: TGCGCCAGCAGCCAAGATCTTGCGCAGGGATCCTACGAGCAGTACTTC. Translating gives CASSQDLAQGSYEQYF.

This clone was found a few times. The chain has TRBV7-3 and TRBJ2-7, with 8 nucleotides matching TRBD1. V shed 5 bases and J 6 bases; nucleotides not matched to a gene: 9. Per the germline V gene, CDR1 is SGHTA and CDR2 is FQGTGA. The CDR3 sequence is 14 residues long. CDR3 bases: TGTGCCAGCAGCATGAGACAGGGGTTCGGCGAGCAGTACTTC. It encodes CASSMRQGFGEQYF.

This clone was counted between two and nine times. The rearrangement joins TRBV28 to TRBJ2-1; 7 bases are a match to TRBD2. The CDR3 has 14 residues. The germline V gene encodes CDR1 MDHEN and CDR2 SYDVKM. The V segment lost 5 bases and the J segment 3 bases; nucleotides outside the gene matches: 4. CDR3: CASSRLALYNEQFF. The CDR3 coding sequence is TGTGCCAGCAGTCGACTAGCCCTCTACAATGAGCAGTTCTTC. The variable domain in full, completed from reference TRBV28 and TRBJ2-1, reads DVKVTQSSRYLVKRTGEKVFLECVQDMDHENMFWYRQDPGLGLRLIYFSYDVKMKEKGDIPEGYSVSREKKERFSLILESASTNQTSMYLCASSRLALYNEQFFGPGTRLTVL.

The chain uses TRBV2 and TRBJ2-1, with TRBD2 identical over 14 bases. Germline values: CDR1 SNHLY, CDR2 FYNNEI. V was clipped by 3 bases and J by 6 bases; unmatched bases: 4. The CDR3 is 16 residues long. CDR3 bases: TGTGCCAGCAGTGACCCGGGACTAGCGGGAGTCAATGAGCAGTTCTTC. It is translated as CASSDPGLAGVNEQFF.

The chain links TRBV5-4 to TRBJ1-6, with 7 bases lining up with TRBD1. Germline assignment: CDR1 SGHNT and CDR2 YYREEE (reference sequence). V lost 4 bases to trimming and J lost 6 bases; unmatched junction nucleotides: 7. This CDR3 contains 15 residues. The chain's CDR3 is CASSAGTASNSPLHF. CDR3 nucleotide sequence: TGTGCCAGCAGCGCAGGGACAGCAAGTAATTCACCCCTCCACTTT.

Concerning this clone: Other DNA sequences of this sample code for an identical CDR3. The chain combines TRBV5-1 with TRBJ1-3; 7 positions match TRBD1. The CDR3 is 14 residues long. Trimming removed 3 bases from V and 2 bases from J; junction bases left unmatched: 2. Germline CDR1 reads SGHRS; CDR2 reads YFSETQ. In DNA form, the CDR3 reads TGCGCCAGCAGCTCTACAGGGGCTGGAAACACCATATATTTT. This codes for CASSSTGAGNTIYF.

J is TRBJ1-5 and V is TRBV30, with 8 bases matching TRBD1. This CDR3 spans 12 amino acids. Trimming at V came to 7 bases and at J to 5 bases, leaving 4 bases not matched to a gene. Germline loops: CDR1 GTSNPN, CDR2 SVGIG (reference sequence). DNA for the CDR3: TGTGCCTCAAACAGGGGGGATCAGCCCCAGCATTTT. Its translation is CASNRGDQPQHF.

This chain connects TRBV7-9 to TRBJ1-4; D unclear. This CDR3 spans 13 amino acids. Per the germline V gene, CDR1 is SEHNR and CDR2 is FQNEAQ (reference sequence). Trimming pared 8 bases from V and 7 bases from J, leaving 14 bases between. CDR3 nucleotide sequence: TGTGCCAGCGGCCAAGGAGCGGCTGAAAAACTGTTTTTT. Its translation is CASGQGAAEKLFF.